This TCR beta chain is from a study of blood T cell repertoires in COVID-19. Study in general: Sites across the United States, Italy and Spain contributed samples from acute and convalescent COVID-19. PBMCs, B-cell-depleted T cells, or T cells were the source of the cDNA or gDNA that made up the material.

In the study's own analysis: The assay estimated nucleated cells by amplifying reference gene primers. Clones were sequenced by immunoSEQ multiplex PCR, and TCRdb holds only the in-frame ones, with some missing. V, J and clone size are taken as reported in that table, and D and trimming were inferred from the DNA itself. The sample yields about 140,000 clones, 70% to 90% seen once. The CDR3 contains 17 residues. The germline gives CDR1 SGHVS, CDR2 FNYEAQ. The V gene end was trimmed by 1 base and the J gene end by 6 bases; junction bases not matched to a gene: 8. Sequencing was performed on peripheral blood. This TCR was sampled from a human donor in a cohort sampled during active COVID-19. This sequence joins TRBV7-6 and TRBJ2-1; 11 bases align to TRBD2. The CDR3, as DNA: TGTGCCAGCAGCTTAGTGGGCGGGACTAGCGGCCTCAATGAGCAGTTCTTC. Translating gives CASSLVGGTSGLNEQFF.